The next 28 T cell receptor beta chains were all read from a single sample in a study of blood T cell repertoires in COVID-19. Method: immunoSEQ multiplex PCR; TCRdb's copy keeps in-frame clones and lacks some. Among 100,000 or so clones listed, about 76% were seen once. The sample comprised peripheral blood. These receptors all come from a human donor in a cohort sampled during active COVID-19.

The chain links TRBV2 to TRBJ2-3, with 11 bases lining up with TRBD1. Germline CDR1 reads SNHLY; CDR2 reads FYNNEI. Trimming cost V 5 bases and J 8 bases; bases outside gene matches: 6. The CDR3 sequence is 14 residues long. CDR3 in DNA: TGTGCCAGCAGTCCCGGGACAGGGGGTGGTACGCAGTATTTT. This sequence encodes CASSPGTGGGTQYF.

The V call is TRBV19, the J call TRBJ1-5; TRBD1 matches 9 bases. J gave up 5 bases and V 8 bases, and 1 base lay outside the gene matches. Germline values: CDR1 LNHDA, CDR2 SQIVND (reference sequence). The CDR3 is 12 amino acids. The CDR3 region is CASRTGDQPQHF. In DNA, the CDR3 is TGTGCCAGTCGGACAGGGGATCAGCCCCAGCATTTT.

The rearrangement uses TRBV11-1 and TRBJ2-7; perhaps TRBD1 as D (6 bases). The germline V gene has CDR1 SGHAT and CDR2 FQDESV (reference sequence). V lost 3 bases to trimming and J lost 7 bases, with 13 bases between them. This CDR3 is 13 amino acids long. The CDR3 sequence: CASSLGERGEQYF. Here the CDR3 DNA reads TGTGCCAGCAGCTTGGGGGAAAGGGGGGAGCAGTACTTC. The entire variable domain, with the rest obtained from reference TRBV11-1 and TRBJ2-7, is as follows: EAEVAQSPRYKITEKSQAVAFWCDPISGHATLYWYRQILGQGPELLVQFQDESVVDDSQLPKDRFSAERLKGVDSTLKIQPAELGDSAMYLCASSLGERGEQYFGPGTRLTVT.

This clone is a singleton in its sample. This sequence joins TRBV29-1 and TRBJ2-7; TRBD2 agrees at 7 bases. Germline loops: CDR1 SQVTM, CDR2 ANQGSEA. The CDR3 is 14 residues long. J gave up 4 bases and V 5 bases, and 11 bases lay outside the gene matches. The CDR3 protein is CSVYARENPYEQYF. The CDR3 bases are TGCAGCGTTTATGCGCGGGAGAACCCTTACGAGCAGTACTTC.

This CDR3 reads CASSFWTEPDTQYF. In nucleotides, the CDR3 is TGTGCCAGCAGCTTTTGGACAGAGCCAGATACGCAGTATTTT. The V gene is TRBV7-9, the J gene TRBJ2-3; possible D gene TRBD1, 6 bases. The CDR3 has 14 residues. V lost 3 bases, J lost 4 bases, and 11 bases lay in between. Germline CDR1 SEHNR, CDR2 FQNEAQ (reference sequence).

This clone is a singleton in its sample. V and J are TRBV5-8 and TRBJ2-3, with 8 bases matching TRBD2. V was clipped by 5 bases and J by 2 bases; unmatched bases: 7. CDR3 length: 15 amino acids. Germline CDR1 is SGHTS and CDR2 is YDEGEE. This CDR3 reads CASRKSGSPTDTQYF. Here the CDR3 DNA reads TGTGCCAGCAGAAAGAGCGGGAGCCCCACAGATACGCAGTATTTT.

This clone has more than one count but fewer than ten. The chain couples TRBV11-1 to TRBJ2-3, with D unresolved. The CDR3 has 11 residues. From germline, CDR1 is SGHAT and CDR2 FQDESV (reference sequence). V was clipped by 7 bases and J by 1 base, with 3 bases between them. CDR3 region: CASKRTDTQYF. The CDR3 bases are TGTGCCAGCAAGCGCACAGATACGCAGTATTTT.

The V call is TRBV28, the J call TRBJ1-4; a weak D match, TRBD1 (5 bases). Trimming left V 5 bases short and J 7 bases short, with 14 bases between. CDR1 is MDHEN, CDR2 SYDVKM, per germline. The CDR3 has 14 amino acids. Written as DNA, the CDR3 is TGTGCCAGCAGTGCCCGGGGGGGAACTGAAAAACTGTTTTTT. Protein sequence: CASSARGGTEKLFF.

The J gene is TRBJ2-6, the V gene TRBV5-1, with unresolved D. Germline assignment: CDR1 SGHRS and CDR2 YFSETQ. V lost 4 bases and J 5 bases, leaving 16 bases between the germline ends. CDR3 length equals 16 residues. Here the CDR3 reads CASSPARGLWANVLTF. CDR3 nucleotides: TGCGCCAGCAGCCCAGCAAGAGGCCTCTGGGCCAACGTCCTGACTTTC.

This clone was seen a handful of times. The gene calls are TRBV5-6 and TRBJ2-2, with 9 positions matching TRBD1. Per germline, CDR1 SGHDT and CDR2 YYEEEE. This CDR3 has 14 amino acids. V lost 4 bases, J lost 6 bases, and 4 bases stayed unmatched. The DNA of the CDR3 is TGTGCCAGCAGCCCGGACAGGGGTGCCGGGGAGCTGTTTTTT. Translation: CASSPDRGAGELFF.

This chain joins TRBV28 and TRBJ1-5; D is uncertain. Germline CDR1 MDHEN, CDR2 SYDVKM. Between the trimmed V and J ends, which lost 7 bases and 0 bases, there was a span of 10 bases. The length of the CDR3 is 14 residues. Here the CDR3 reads CASILSGSNQPQHF. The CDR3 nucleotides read TGTGCCAGCATTCTGTCAGGTAGCAATCAGCCCCAGCATTTT.

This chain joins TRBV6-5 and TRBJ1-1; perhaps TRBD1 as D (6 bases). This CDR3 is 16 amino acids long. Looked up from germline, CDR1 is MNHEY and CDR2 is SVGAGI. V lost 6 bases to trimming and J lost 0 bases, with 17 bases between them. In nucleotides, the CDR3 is TGTGCCAGCAGCTACCACGGCAGGGGCTTGAACACTGAAGCTTTCTTT. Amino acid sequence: CASSYHGRGLNTEAFF.

The CDR3 reads CASSEVRATKNIQYF. Here the CDR3 DNA reads TGTGCCAGCAGTGAAGTGAGGGCGACCAAAAACATTCAGTACTTC. This sequence joins TRBV6-1 and TRBJ2-4; TRBD2 might be the D (5 bases). This CDR3 is built from 15 residues. CDR1 and CDR2 from the germline V gene are MNHNS and SASEGT. Trimming shortened V by 1 base and J by 2 bases, and 9 bases separated the two germline ends.

The chain's CDR3 is CASSRRRITDTQYF. In DNA, the CDR3 is TGTGCCAGTAGCCGACGGAGGATCACAGATACGCAGTATTTT. The chain joins TRBV19 to TRBJ2-3, with a weak D call TRBD2 (5 bases). Germline lookup yields CDR1 LNHDA and CDR2 SQIVND (reference sequence). The V and J ends lost 6 bases and 2 bases respectively, with 12 bases between them. This CDR3 has 14 amino acids.

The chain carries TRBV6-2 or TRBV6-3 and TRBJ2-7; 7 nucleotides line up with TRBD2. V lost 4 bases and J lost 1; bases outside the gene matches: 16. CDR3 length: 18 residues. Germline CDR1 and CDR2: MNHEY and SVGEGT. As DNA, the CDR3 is TGTGCCAGCAGTTTCCCCGGGGCGGGAGAGTCGGCTTCCTACGAGCAGTACTTC. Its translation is CASSFPGAGESASYEQYF.

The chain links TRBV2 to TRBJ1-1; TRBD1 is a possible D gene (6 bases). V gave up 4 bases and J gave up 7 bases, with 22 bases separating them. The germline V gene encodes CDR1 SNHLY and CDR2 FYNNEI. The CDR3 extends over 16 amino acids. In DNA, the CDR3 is TGTGCCAGCAGTGTATCACTTCGTGAGGGGGTCGGTGAAGCTTTCTTT. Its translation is CASSVSLREGVGEAFF.

The CDR3: CASSILAGGPGNEQYF. DNA for the CDR3: TGTGCCAGTAGTATACTAGCGGGAGGGCCGGGGAACGAGCAGTACTTC. The gene calls are TRBV19 and TRBJ2-7, with 12 bases fitting TRBD2. The germline CDR1 and CDR2 sequences are LNHDA and SQIVND (reference sequence). CDR3 length equals 16 residues. V lost 2 bases and J lost 5; bases outside the gene matches: 7.

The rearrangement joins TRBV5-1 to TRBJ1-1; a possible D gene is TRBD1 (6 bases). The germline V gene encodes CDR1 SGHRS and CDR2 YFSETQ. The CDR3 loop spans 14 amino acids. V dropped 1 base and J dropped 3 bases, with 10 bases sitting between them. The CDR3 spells CASSLLSGDTEAFF. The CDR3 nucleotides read TGCGCCAGCAGCTTGCTTTCAGGGGACACTGAAGCTTTCTTT. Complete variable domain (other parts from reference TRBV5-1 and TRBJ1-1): KAGVTQTPRYLIKTRGQQVTLSCSPISGHRSVSWYQQTPGQGLQFLFEYFSETQRNKGNFPGRFSGRQFSNSRSEMNVSTLELGDSALYLCASSLLSGDTEAFFGQGTRLTVV.

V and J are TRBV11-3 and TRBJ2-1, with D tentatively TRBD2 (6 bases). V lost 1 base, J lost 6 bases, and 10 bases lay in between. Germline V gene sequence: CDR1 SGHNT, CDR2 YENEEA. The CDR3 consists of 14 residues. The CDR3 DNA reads TGTGCCAGCAGCTTAGTCGGGAGTAGCAATGAGCAGTTCTTC. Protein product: CASSLVGSSNEQFF.

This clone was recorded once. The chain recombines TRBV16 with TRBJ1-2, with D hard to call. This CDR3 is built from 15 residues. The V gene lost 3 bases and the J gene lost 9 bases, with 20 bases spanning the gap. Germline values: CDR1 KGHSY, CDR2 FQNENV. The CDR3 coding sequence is TGTGCCAGCAGCCAGGAGGTGGCCAGCGGCGGGCGCTACACCTTC. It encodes CASSQEVASGGRYTF.

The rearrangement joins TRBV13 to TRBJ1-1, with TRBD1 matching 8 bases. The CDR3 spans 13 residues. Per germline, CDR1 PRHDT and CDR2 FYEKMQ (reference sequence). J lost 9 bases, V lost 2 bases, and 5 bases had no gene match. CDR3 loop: CASSLRQGRKAFF. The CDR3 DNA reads TGTGCCAGCAGCTTAAGACAGGGGCGAAAAGCTTTCTTT. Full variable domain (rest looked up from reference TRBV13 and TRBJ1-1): AAGVIQSPRHLIKEKRETATLKCYPIPRHDTVYWYQQGPGQDPQFLISFYEKMQSDKGSIPDRFSAQQFSDYHSELNMSSLELGDSALYFCASSLRQGRKAFFGQGTRLTVV.

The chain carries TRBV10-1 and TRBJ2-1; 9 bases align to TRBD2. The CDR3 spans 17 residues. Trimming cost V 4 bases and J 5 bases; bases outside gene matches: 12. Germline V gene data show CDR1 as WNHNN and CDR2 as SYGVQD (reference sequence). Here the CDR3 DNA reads TGCGCCAGCAGTGCGCCCGGGGCTAGCGGGAATGACAATGAGCAGTTCTTC. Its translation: CASSAPGASGNDNEQFF.

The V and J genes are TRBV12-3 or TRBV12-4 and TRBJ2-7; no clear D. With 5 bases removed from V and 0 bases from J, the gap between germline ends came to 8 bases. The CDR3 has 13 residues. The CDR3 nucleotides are TGTGCCAGCAGTCCGAGAAACTCCTACGAGCAGTACTTC. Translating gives CASSPRNSYEQYF.

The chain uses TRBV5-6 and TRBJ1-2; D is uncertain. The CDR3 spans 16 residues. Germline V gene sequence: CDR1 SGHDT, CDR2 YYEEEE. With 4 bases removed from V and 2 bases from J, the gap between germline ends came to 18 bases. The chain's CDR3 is CASSPAPGVSNYGYTF. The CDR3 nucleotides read TGTGCCAGCAGCCCCGCCCCCGGGGTTTCAAACTATGGCTACACCTTC.

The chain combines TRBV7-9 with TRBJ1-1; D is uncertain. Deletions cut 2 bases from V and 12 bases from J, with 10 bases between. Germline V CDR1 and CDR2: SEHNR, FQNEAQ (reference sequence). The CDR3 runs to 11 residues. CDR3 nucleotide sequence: TGTGCCAGCAGCTTATCGGGGAGACCTTTCTTT. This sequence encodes CASSLSGRPFF.

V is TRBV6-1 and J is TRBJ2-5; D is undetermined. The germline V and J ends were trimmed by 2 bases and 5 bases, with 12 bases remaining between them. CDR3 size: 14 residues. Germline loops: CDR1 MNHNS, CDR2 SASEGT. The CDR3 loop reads CASSESHPEETQYF. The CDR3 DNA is TGTGCCAGCAGTGAAAGTCACCCGGAGGAGACCCAGTACTTC.

CDR3 region: CASSLSTGGTQETQYF. The CDR3 DNA reads TGTGCCAGCAGCTTATCGACAGGGGGAACCCAAGAGACCCAGTACTTC. This sequence joins TRBV7-8 and TRBJ2-5, with TRBD1 matching 9 bases. Per the germline V gene, CDR1 is SGHVS and CDR2 is FQNEAQ. The length of the CDR3 is 16 residues. Trimming took 2 bases from V and 1 from J; bases not matched to a gene: 5.

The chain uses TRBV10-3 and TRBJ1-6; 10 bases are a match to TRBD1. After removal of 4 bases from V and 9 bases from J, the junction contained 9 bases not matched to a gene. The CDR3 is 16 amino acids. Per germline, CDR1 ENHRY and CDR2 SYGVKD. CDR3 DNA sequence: TGTGCCATCAGTGGTCCACCGGGACAGGGGTTTTCACCCCTCCACTTT. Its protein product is CAISGPPGQGFSPLHF.